A selection of T cell receptor beta chains follows, all from one sample in a study of cytomegalovirus exposure and HLA in healthy donors. TCRdb keeps only in-frame clones here, not all; method: immunoSEQ multiplex PCR. The profile shows 150,000 to 200,000 clones, around three quarters of them singletons. The specimen sequenced was PBMCs. The receptor source for this set is a woman under 40 in good health and CMV-seronegative. Each CDR3 is given with its conserved first and last residue. A D gene is named only where the DNA matches it firmly. Part of the rows lack a size; the others show once, few, many or a class for expanded clones.

TRBV28,NA,NA,TRBJ1-6,CASSLWPYTYNSPLHF,TGTGCCAGCAGTTTGTGGCCGTACACCTATAATTCACCCCTCCACTTT
TRBV4-1,NA,NA,TRBJ1-1,CASSPRTVLNTEAFF,TGCGCCAGCAGCCCCAGGACAGTCTTGAACACTGAAGCTTTCTTT
TRBV12-5,once,NA,TRBJ1-3,CASGLVTSGIGNTIYF,TGTGCTAGTGGTTTGGTAACTTCCGGTATTGGAAACACCATATATTTT
TRBV15,NA,NA,TRBJ1-5,CATSREVGGFSNQPQHF,TGTGCCACCAGCAGGGAGGTCGGCGGATTTAGCAATCAGCCCCAGCATTTT
TRBV5-4,NA,NA,TRBJ2-3,CASSLGLGGATDTQYF,TGTGCCAGCAGCTTGGGGCTAGGGGGAGCCACAGATACGCAGTATTTT
TRBV30,NA,NA,TRBJ1-4,CAWSGGGSEKLFF,TGTGCCTGGAGTGGGGGTGGGAGTGAAAAACTGTTTTTT
TRBV30,NA,NA,TRBJ1-5,CAWSVSSNQPQHF,TGTGCCTGGAGTGTGAGTAGCAATCAGCCCCAGCATTTT
TRBV27,NA,NA,TRBJ1-5,CASSLGTYNQPQHF,TGTGCCAGCAGTTTGGGCACCTACAATCAGCCCCAGCATTTT
TRBV4-2,NA,NA,TRBJ2-5,CASSQENGETQYF,TGTGCCAGCAGCCAAGAGAACGGGGAGACCCAGTACTTC
TRBV7-2,NA,NA,TRBJ2-7,CASSLGHPYEQYF,TGTGCCAGCAGCTTGGGACACCCCTACGAGCAGTACTTC
TRBV6-5,NA,TRBD2,TRBJ2-3,CASGRGYTDTQYF,TGTGCCAGTGGGAGGGGTTACACAGATACGCAGTATTTT
TRBV10-1,NA,NA,TRBJ2-3,CASSDRTDSTDTQYF,TGCGCCAGCAGTGACCGGACAGACAGCACAGATACGCAGTATTTT
TRBV5-6,NA,TRBD2,TRBJ2-3,CASSPLPYGLAVTDTQYF,TGTGCCAGCAGCCCGCTGCCTTATGGACTAGCGGTCACAGATACGCAGTATTTT
TRBV6-1,few,NA,TRBJ1-6,CASSEVGGYNSPLHF,TGTGCCAGCAGTGAGGTAGGGGGTTACAATTCACCCCTCCACTTT
TRBV5-4,few,TRBD1,TRBJ2-5,CASSLGTGGQETQYF,TGTGCCAGCAGCTTGGGGACAGGGGGGCAAGAGACCCAGTACTTC
TRBV29-1,NA,NA,TRBJ1-1,CSAPTPLNTEAFF,TGCAGCGCACCGACACCATTGAACACTGAAGCTTTCTTT
TRBV5-8,NA,TRBD2,TRBJ2-3,CASSLSGTSVTQYF,TGTGCCAGCAGCTTATCGGGGACTAGCGTAACGCAGTATTTT